The 28 T cell receptor beta chains below all came from one sample that was sequenced in a study of immune evolution from preneoplasia to lung adenocarcinoma. Generated by immunoSEQ multiplex PCR, the TCRdb table keeps only in-frame clones and is missing some. Altogether about 1,900 clones are present, under 90% being singletons, with the ten largest covering over 2%. Sequencing input: FFPE invasive lung adenocarcinoma tissue. These receptors originate from a person between 50 and 60 years old with lung adenocarcinoma.

CDR3 protein: CASSRHSDTQYF. The CDR3 DNA sequence: TGTGCCAGCAGCCGACATTCAGATACGCAGTATTTT. The chain employs TRBV5-8 and TRBJ2-3, with D uncertain. The CDR3 is made up of 12 amino acids. The germline gives CDR1 SGHTS, CDR2 YDEGEE. Trimming took off 4 bases at V and 4 bases at J, with 7 bases between the two ends.

The chain uses TRBV4-1 and TRBJ1-3, with 8 bases aligning to TRBD1. The CDR3 contains 15 residues. The germline V gene has CDR1 MGHRA and CDR2 YSYEKL. V trimming: 6 bases; J trimming: 4 bases; junction bases outside the gene matches: 8. The CDR3 region is CASSRMTGAGNTIYF. CDR3 bases: TGCGCCAGCAGTCGCATGACAGGGGCCGGAAACACCATATATTTT.

The chain uses TRBV6-6 and TRBJ1-2; D uncertain. Trimming pared 0 bases from V and 2 bases from J, leaving 10 bases between. CDR1 and CDR2 (germline): MNHNY, SVGAGI (reference sequence). The CDR3 extends over 15 amino acids. This CDR3 is CASSYSLNQNYGYTF. The CDR3 DNA reads TGTGCCAGCAGTTACTCCCTTAACCAGAACTATGGCTACACCTTC.

The CDR3, as DNA: TGTGCCAGCAGCCAAGATAGCGGGAGCTCCTACGAGCAGTACTTC. Amino acid sequence: CASSQDSGSSYEQYF. The chain carries TRBV4-2 and TRBJ2-7; TRBD2 agrees at 9 bases. The CDR3 has 15 residues. Germline trimming cut 0 bases from V and 0 bases from J; bases unmatched to any gene: 0. Germline V gene data show CDR1 as LGHNA and CDR2 as YNFKEQ.

This clone occurred once. The chain has TRBV7-2 and TRBJ2-2, with D maybe TRBD2 (6 bases). Trimming cost V 5 bases and J 1 base, with 14 bases left between them. Germline CDR1 SGHTA, CDR2 FQGNSA. CDR3 length: 16 amino acids. DNA for the CDR3: TGTGCCAGCAGCCAACGGGGGATGAGGAACACCGGGGAGCTGTTTTTT. Protein sequence: CASSQRGMRNTGELFF.

The rearrangement links TRBV14 to TRBJ2-1; the D is unclear. The CDR3 totals 12 residues. The V gene lost 1 base and the J gene lost 8 bases, with 6 bases spanning the gap. Germline V CDR1 and CDR2: SGHDN, FVKESK. CDR3 region: CASSQVSDEQFF. In DNA form, the CDR3 reads TGTGCCAGCAGCCAAGTGTCTGATGAGCAGTTCTTC.

The J gene is TRBJ1-2, the V gene TRBV25-1; D uncertain. Trimming left V 7 bases short and J 3 bases short, with 15 bases between. The CDR3 consists of 14 residues. In germline, CDR1 is MGHDK, CDR2 SYGVNS. CDR3 DNA: TGTGCCAGCATTGAGGGTAGGTGGCACTATGGCTACACCTTC. Translation gives CASIEGRWHYGYTF.

The V gene is TRBV4-1, the J gene TRBJ1-5; D perhaps matches TRBD1 (6 bases). Per germline, CDR1 MGHRA and CDR2 YSYEKL. CDR3 length: 18 amino acids. With 4 bases removed from V and 6 bases from J, the gap between germline ends came to 25 bases. The CDR3 protein is CASSLYLEQGGVGQPQHF. In DNA, the CDR3 is TGCGCCAGCAGCCTCTATCTCGAACAGGGAGGGGTTGGTCAGCCCCAGCATTTT.

The chain carries TRBV9 and TRBJ2-1; 7 nucleotides agree with TRBD2. The CDR3 spans 15 residues. Germline lookup yields CDR1 SGDLS and CDR2 YYNGEE. With V trimmed by 3 bases and J by 6 bases, 9 bases remained unmatched. CDR3 sequence (DNA): TGTGCCAGCAGCGGGGGGGGGACTCCGTTCAATGAGCAGTTCTTC. Amino acids: CASSGGGTPFNEQFF.

The rearrangement links TRBV4-2 to TRBJ2-2, with D perhaps given as TRBD1 or TRBD2 (5 bases each). Per germline, CDR1 LGHNA and CDR2 YNFKEQ. The ends were cut back, 8 bases at V and 6 bases at J, with 13 bases in the middle. This CDR3 is built from 13 residues. CDR3 sequence (DNA): TGTGCCAGCTCCCCCCCGGGACCCGGGGAGCTGTTTTTT. Translation gives CASSPPGPGELFF.

The chain links TRBV27 to TRBJ2-5; 13 bases line up with TRBD2. V lost 4 bases to trimming and J lost 4 bases; unmatched junction nucleotides: 3. The CDR3 totals 15 residues. CDR1 and CDR2 from the germline V gene are MNHEY and SMNVEV (reference sequence). The DNA of the CDR3 is TGTGCCAGCAGTTCTCGGACTAGCGGGAGAGAGACCCAGTACTTC. Amino acids: CASSSRTSGRETQYF.

This clone was recorded only once. The chain recombines TRBV19 with TRBJ1-1; 7 nucleotides agree with TRBD1. V lost 4 bases to trimming and J lost 4 bases; unmatched junction nucleotides: 6. Germline CDR1 reads LNHDA; CDR2 reads SQIVND (reference sequence). CDR3 length: 14 amino acids. CDR3: CASSTPYRGTEAFF. CDR3 sequence (DNA): TGTGCCAGTAGTACACCGTACAGGGGCACTGAAGCTTTCTTT.

The chain carries TRBV27 and TRBJ2-2; the match to TRBD2 covers 9 bases. The CDR3 is 16 amino acids. V dropped 4 bases and J dropped 4; count of bases not matched to a gene: 7. Germline CDR1 is MNHEY and CDR2 is SMNVEV (reference sequence). The CDR3 sequence: CASSSPAGGVTGELFF. The CDR3 DNA reads as TGTGCCAGCAGTTCCCCAGCGGGAGGAGTCACCGGGGAGCTGTTTTTT.

The J gene is TRBJ1-4, the V gene TRBV28; TRBD1 might be the D (6 bases). Per germline, CDR1 MDHEN and CDR2 SYDVKM. The CDR3 extends over 13 amino acids. Trimming cost V 5 bases and J 8 bases, with 12 bases left between them. CDR3 sequence reads: CASSTYREEKLFF. Written as DNA, the CDR3 is TGTGCCAGCAGTACATACAGGGAAGAAAAACTGTTTTTT.

This rearrangement joins TRBV30 to TRBJ1-5; 9 nucleotides match TRBD1. Losses at the gene ends were 3 bases for V and 7 bases for J; bases not matched to a gene: 7. This CDR3 is built from 14 residues. The germline gives CDR1 GTSNPN, CDR2 SVGIG (reference sequence). The CDR3 loop reads CAWSRGQGVQPQHF. In nucleotides, the CDR3 is TGTGCCTGGAGCAGGGGACAGGGTGTCCAGCCCCAGCATTTT.

V usage is TRBV6-5 and J usage is TRBJ2-7; D remains unclear. Germline V lookup: CDR1 MNHEY, CDR2 SVGAGI. The V gene lost 6 bases and the J gene lost 0 bases, with 15 bases spanning the gap. The CDR3 extends over 15 amino acids. CDR3 nucleotides: TGTGCCAGCAGCTCTCAACCAGACTCCTCCTACGAGCAGTACTTC. Its protein is CASSSQPDSSYEQYF.

The chain carries TRBV19 and TRBJ2-3, with no clear D. Germline CDR1 LNHDA, CDR2 SQIVND (reference sequence). The CDR3 contains 13 residues. Between the trimmed V and J ends, which lost 3 bases and 3 bases, there was a span of 7 bases. The CDR3 nucleotides read TGTGCCAGTAGTATTGAGTTGACAGATACGCAGTATTTT. It is translated as CASSIELTDTQYF.

This chain links TRBV4-1 with TRBJ2-1; TRBD2 might be the D (6 bases). CDR1 is MGHRA and CDR2 is YSYEKL in the germline V gene. Trimming cost V 4 bases and J 7 bases, with 20 bases left between them. CDR3 size: 16 residues. CDR3 amino acids: CASSPWDSPVLNEQFF. The CDR3 DNA sequence: TGCGCCAGCAGCCCATGGGACTCCCCCGTATTGAATGAGCAGTTCTTC.

CDR3 sequence reads: CASRGTDTQYF. CDR3 nucleotides: TGTGCTAGTAGGGGCACAGATACGCAGTATTTT. The chain has TRBV12-5 and TRBJ2-3; D is undetermined. The germline V gene has CDR1 LGHNT and CDR2 FRNRAP. There are 11 residues in the CDR3. The V end lost 8 bases, the J end lost 1 base, and 4 bases lay between the germline ends.

A note on this clone: One end of the junction varies from germline; a read error may be responsible. J is TRBJ2-5 and V is TRBV9, with 12 bases aligning to TRBD1. The CDR3 is 15 amino acids. From germline, CDR1 is SGDLS and CDR2 YYNGEE. CDR3 residues: CTSSGGQGAGETQYF. CDR3 sequence (DNA): TGTACCAGCAGCGGGGGACAGGGGGCGGGGGAGACCCAGTACTTC.

The rearrangement links TRBV5-1 to TRBJ1-2; tentatively, D is TRBD1 (5 bases). Trimming shortened V by 1 base and J by 6 bases, and 19 bases separated the two germline ends. Germline CDR1 reads SGHRS; CDR2 reads YFSETQ. CDR3 size: 16 residues. The CDR3 coding sequence is TGCGCCAGCAGCTTGAGTGGCGGCAGAGGGGTCGATGGCTACACCTTC. This sequence encodes CASSLSGGRGVDGYTF. Full variable domain (missing parts from reference TRBV5-1 and TRBJ1-2): KAGVTQTPRYLIKTRGQQVTLSCSPISGHRSVSWYQQTPGQGLQFLFEYFSETQRNKGNFPGRFSGRQFSNSRSEMNVSTLELGDSALYLCASSLSGGRGVDGYTFGSGTRLTVV.

This clone was picked up one time. J is TRBJ1-5 and V is TRBV4-1; a possible D gene is TRBD1 (5 bases). V gave up 0 bases and J gave up 4 bases, with 13 bases separating them. The CDR3 totals 16 residues. Germline CDR1 reads MGHRA; CDR2 reads YSYEKL. The CDR3 loop is CASSQDWRGWNQPQHF. Written as DNA, the CDR3 is TGCGCCAGCAGCCAAGATTGGAGGGGCTGGAATCAGCCCCAGCATTTT.

The chain carries TRBV18 and TRBJ2-7; TRBD1 is a possible D gene (6 bases). The V end lost 0 bases, the J end lost 4 bases, and 10 bases lay between the germline ends. CDR1 and CDR2 (germline): KGHSH, LQKENI. The CDR3 contains 14 residues. Here the CDR3 reads CASSPPGATYEQYF. The CDR3 bases are TGTGCCAGCTCACCACCGGGGGCGACTTACGAGCAGTACTTC.

The count of this clone is one. The gene calls are TRBV7-9 and TRBJ2-5; D is perhaps TRBD1 (5 bases). Germline CDR1 is SEHNR and CDR2 is FQNEAQ (reference sequence). V was pared by 5 bases and J by 3 bases, with 10 bases between. The CDR3 is 13 amino acids. As DNA, the CDR3 is TGTGCCAGCAGCCTAGGGGCAGAAGAGACCCAGTACTTC. Residues: CASSLGAEETQYF.

The chain carries TRBV19 and TRBJ2-6, with D uncertain. This CDR3 is built from 14 residues. Germline CDR1 is LNHDA and CDR2 is SQIVND (reference sequence). The V gene lost 6 bases and the J gene lost 5 bases, with 11 bases spanning the gap. CDR3 region: CASRSQSRANVLTF. The CDR3 nucleotides are TGTGCCAGTAGATCACAAAGTCGGGCCAACGTCCTGACTTTC. Supplemented by reference TRBV19 and TRBJ2-6, the full variable domain reads DGGITQSPKYLFRKEGQNVTLSCEQNLNHDAMYWYRQDPGQGLRLIYYSQIVNDFQKGDIAEGYSVSREKKESFPLTVTSAQKNPTAFYLCASRSQSRANVLTFGAGSRLTVL.

Only one count was recorded for this clone. V usage is TRBV7-2 and J usage is TRBJ2-3; perhaps TRBD2 as D (6 bases). Trimming took off 11 bases at V and 3 bases at J, with 9 bases between the two ends. Germline V gives CDR1 SGHTA, CDR2 FQGNSA. The CDR3 length is 11 residues. The CDR3 is CARGRTDTQYF. The CDR3 DNA follows: TGTGCCCGGGGGAGAACAGATACGCAGTATTTT.

This clone was recorded a few times. The rearrangement uses TRBV11-2 and TRBJ1-3; D uncertain. CDR3 length: 16 amino acids. Germline V gives CDR1 SGHAT, CDR2 FQNNGV. Between the trimmed V and J ends, which lost 0 bases and 2 bases, there was a span of 11 bases. CDR3: CASSLDRGGTGNTIYF. CDR3 in DNA: TGTGCCAGCAGCTTAGATCGGGGAGGGACTGGAAACACCATATATTTT.

This clone was seen more than once but under ten times. The chain links TRBV7-9 to TRBJ2-5; D may be TRBD1 (6 bases). This CDR3 comprises 13 residues. V lost 8 bases to trimming and J lost 4 bases, with 14 bases between them. In germline, CDR1 is SEHNR, CDR2 FQNEAQ (reference sequence). DNA for the CDR3: TGTGCCAGCGAGAGCAGGGGTTCAGAGACCCAGTACTTC. This gives the protein CASESRGSETQYF.